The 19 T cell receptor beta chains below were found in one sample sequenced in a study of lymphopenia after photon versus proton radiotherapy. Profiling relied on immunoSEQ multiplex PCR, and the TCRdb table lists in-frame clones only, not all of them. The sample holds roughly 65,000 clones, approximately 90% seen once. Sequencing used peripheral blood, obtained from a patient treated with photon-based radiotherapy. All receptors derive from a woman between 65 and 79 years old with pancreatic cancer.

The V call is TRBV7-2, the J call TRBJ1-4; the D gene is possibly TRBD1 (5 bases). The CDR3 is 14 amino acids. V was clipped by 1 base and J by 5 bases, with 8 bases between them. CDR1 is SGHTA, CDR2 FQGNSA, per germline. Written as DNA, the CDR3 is TGTGCCAGCAGCTTAGACAGGTACAATGAAAAACTGTTTTTT. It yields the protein CASSLDRYNEKLFF.

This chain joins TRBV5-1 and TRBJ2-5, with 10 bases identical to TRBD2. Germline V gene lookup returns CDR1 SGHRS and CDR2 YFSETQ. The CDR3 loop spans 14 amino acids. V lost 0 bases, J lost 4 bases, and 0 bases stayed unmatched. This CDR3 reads CASSLGLAGETQYF. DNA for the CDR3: TGCGCCAGCAGCTTGGGACTAGCGGGAGAGACCCAGTACTTC.

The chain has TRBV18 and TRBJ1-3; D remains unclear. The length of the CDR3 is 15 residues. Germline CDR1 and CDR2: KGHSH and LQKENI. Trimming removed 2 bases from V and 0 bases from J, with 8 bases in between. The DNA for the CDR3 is TGTGCCAGCTCACCAGGGATGTCCTCTGGAAACACCATATATTTT. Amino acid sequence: CASSPGMSSGNTIYF.

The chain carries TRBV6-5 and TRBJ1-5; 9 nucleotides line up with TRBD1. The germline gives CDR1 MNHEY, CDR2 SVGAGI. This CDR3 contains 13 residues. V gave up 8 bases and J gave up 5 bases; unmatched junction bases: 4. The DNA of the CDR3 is TGTGCCAGCTCCAGGACAGGGGATCAGCCCCAGCATTTT. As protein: CASSRTGDQPQHF.

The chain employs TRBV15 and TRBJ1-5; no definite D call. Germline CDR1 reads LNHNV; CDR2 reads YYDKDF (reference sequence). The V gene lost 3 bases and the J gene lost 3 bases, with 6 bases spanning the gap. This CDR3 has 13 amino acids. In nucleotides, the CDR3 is TGTGCCACCAGCAGGAGTAACAATCAGCCCCAGCATTTT. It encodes CATSRSNNQPQHF. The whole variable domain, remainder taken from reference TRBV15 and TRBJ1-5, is DAMVIQNPRYQVTQFGKPVTLSCSQTLNHNVMYWYQQKSSQAPKLLFHYYDKDFNNEADTPDNFQSRRPNTSFCFLDIRSPGLGDTAMYLCATSRSNNQPQHFGDGTRLSIL.

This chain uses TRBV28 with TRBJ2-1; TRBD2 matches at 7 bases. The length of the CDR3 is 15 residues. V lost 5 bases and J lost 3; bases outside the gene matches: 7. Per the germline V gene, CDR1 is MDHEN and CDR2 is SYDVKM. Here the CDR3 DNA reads TGTGCCAGCAGTCCGCGGGAGAAACTCTACAATGAGCAGTTCTTC. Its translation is CASSPREKLYNEQFF.

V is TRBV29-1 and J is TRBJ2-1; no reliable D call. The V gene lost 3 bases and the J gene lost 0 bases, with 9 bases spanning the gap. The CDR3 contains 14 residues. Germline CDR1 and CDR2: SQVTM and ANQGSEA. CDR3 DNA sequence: TGCAGCGTTGATCAGTGGGGCTCCTACAATGAGCAGTTCTTC. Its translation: CSVDQWGSYNEQFF.

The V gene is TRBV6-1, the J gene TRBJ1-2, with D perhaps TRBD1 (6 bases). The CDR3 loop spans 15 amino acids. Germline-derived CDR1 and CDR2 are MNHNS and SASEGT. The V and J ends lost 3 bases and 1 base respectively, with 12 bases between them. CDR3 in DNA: TGTGCCAGCAGTGACGCGACAGGAGATAACTATGGCTACACCTTC. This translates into CASSDATGDNYGYTF.

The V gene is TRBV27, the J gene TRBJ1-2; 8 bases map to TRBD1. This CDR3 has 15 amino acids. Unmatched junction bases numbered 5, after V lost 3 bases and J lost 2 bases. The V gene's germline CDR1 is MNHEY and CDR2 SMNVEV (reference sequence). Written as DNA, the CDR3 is TGTGCCAGCAGTTTCCGGACAGGGCCCAACTATGGCTACACCTTC. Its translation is CASSFRTGPNYGYTF.

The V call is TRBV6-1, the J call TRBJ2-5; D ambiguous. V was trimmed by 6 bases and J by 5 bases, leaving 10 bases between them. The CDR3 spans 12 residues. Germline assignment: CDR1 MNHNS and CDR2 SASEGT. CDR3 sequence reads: CASSRLLETQYF. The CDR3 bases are TGTGCCAGCAGCCGACTTTTGGAGACCCAGTACTTC.

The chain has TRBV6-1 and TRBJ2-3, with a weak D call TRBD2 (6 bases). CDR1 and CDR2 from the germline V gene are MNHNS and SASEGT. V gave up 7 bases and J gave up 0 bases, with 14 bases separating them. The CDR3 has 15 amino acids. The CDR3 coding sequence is TGTGCCAGCAAGGGGTTTCTAGCGAGCACAGATACGCAGTATTTT. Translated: CASKGFLASTDTQYF.

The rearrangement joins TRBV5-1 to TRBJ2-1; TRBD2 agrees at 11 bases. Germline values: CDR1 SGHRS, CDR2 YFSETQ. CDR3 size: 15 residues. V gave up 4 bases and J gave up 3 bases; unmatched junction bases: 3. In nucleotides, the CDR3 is TGCGCCAGCAGCCCCGGGACTAGCGGCTACAATGAGCAGTTCTTC. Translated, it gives CASSPGTSGYNEQFF.

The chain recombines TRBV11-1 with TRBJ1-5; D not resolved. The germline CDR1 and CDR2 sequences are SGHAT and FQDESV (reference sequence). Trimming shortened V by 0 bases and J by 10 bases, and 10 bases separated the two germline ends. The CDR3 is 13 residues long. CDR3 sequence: CASSLAGEGPQHF. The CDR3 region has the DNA TGTGCCAGCAGCTTAGCAGGAGAGGGACCCCAGCATTTT.

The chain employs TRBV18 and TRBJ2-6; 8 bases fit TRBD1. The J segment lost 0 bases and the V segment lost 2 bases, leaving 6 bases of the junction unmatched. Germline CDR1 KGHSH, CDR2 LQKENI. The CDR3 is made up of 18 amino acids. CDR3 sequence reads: CASSPTDRGHSGANVLTF. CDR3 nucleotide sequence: TGTGCCAGCTCACCAACCGACAGGGGACACTCTGGGGCCAACGTCCTGACTTTC.

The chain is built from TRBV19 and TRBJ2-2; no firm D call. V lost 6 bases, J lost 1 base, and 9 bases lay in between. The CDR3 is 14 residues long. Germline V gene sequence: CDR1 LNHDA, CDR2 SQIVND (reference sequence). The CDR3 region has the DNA TGTGCCAGTAGCACTATAGGGAACACCGGGGAGCTGTTTTTT. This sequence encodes CASSTIGNTGELFF. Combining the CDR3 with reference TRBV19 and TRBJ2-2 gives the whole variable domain DGGITQSPKYLFRKEGQNVTLSCEQNLNHDAMYWYRQDPGQGLRLIYYSQIVNDFQKGDIAEGYSVSREKKESFPLTVTSAQKNPTAFYLCASSTIGNTGELFFGEGSRLTVL.

CDR3 in DNA: TGTGCCACCAGCAGAGATCGTAGGGTTATTACTAATGAAAAACTGTTTTTT. Translated, it gives CATSRDRRVITNEKLFF. The gene calls are TRBV15 and TRBJ1-4; D gene unclear. Germline-derived CDR1 and CDR2 are LNHNV and YYDKDF (reference sequence). The CDR3 spans 17 residues. The ends were cut back, 0 bases at V and 2 bases at J, with 13 bases in the middle.

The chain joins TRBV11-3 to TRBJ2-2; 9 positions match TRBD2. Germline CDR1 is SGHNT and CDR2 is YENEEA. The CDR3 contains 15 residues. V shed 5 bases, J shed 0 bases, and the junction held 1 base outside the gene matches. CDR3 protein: CASSLAGPNTGELFF. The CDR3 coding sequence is TGTGCCAGCAGCCTAGCGGGACCGAACACCGGGGAGCTGTTTTTT.

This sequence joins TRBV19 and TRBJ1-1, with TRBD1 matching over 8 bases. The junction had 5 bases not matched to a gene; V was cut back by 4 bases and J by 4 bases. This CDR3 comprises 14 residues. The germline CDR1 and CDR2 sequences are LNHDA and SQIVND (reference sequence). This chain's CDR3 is CASSTGTGGTEAFF. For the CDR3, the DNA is TGTGCCAGTAGTACGGGGACAGGAGGCACTGAAGCTTTCTTT.

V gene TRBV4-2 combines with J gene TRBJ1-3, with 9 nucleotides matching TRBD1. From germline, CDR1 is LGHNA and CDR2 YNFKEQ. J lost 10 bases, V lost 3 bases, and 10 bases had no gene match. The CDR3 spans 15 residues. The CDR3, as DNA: TGTGCCAGCAGCCAGATTTCCACAGGGGGCGATACCATATATTTT. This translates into CASSQISTGGDTIYF.